This TCR beta chain originates from a study of blood T cell repertoires in COVID-19. Study-wide background: Acute and convalescent COVID-19 specimens originated in the United States, Italy and Spain.

This clone was counted a few times. Germline CDR1 and CDR2: SGHRS and YFSETQ. V shed 4 bases, J shed 3 bases, and the junction held 0 bases outside the gene matches. The CDR3 loop spans 12 amino acids. Under the authors' procedure: Amplification of reference gene primers provided the estimated nucleated cell counts. The protocol was immunoSEQ multiplex PCR, while the TCRdb copy is restricted to in-frame clones and leaves out a portion. V and J calls and clone size are given by that table; D and trimming were obtained from the DNA. Of some 16,000 clones in the sample, about 88% were seen once. The chain is built from TRBV5-1 and TRBJ1-1; the match to TRBD1 covers 7 bases. The specimen sequenced was peripheral blood. This TCR derives from a man aged 55 to 69 with acute or convalescent COVID-19. In DNA, the CDR3 is TGCGCCAGCAGCACAGGGGACACTGAAGCTTTCTTT. It specifies CASSTGDTEAFF.